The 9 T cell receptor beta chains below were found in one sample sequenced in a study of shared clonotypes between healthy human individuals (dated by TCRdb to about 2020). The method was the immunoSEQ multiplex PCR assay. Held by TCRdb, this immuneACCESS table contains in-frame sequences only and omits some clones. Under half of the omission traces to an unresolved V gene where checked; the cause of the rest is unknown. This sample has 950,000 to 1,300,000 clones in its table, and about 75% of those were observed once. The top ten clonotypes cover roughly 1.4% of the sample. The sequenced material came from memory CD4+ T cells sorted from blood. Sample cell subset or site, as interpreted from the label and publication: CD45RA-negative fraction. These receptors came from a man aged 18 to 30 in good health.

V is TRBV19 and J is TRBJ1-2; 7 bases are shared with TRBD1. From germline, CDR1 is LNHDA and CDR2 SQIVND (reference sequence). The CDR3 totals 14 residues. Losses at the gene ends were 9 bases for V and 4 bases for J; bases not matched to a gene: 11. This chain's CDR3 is CASATNRDSYGYTF. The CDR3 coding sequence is TGTGCCAGCGCTACGAACCGGGACAGCTATGGCTACACCTTC.

Here the CDR3 reads CASSLEQGSYGYTF. For the CDR3, the DNA is TGCGCCAGCAGCTTAGAACAGGGGAGCTATGGCTACACCTTC. The V and J genes are TRBV5-1 and TRBJ1-2; TRBD1 matches at 7 bases. V was clipped by 2 bases and J by 4 bases; unmatched bases: 5. This CDR3 comprises 14 residues. CDR1 is SGHRS, CDR2 YFSETQ, per germline.

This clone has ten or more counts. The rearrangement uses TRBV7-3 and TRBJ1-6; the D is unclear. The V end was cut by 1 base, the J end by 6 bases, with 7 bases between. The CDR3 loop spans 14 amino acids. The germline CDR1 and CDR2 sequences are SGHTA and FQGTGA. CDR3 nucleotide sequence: TGTGCCAGCAGCTTAAACCTCGGTAATTCACCCCTCCACTTT. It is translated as CASSLNLGNSPLHF.

In nucleotides, the CDR3 is TGTGCCAGCAGATTGGCTTCAACTAATGAAAAACTGTTTTTT. It is translated as CASRLASTNEKLFF. The chain joins TRBV27 to TRBJ1-4; D is ambiguous. Trimming took off 6 bases at V and 0 bases at J, with 8 bases between the two ends. Germline values: CDR1 MNHEY, CDR2 SMNVEV (reference sequence). This CDR3 is built from 14 residues.

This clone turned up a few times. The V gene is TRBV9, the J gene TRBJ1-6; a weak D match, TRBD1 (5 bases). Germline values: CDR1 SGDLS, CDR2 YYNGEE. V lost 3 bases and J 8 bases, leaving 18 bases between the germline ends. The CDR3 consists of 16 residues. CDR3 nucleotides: TGTGCCAGCAGCGCTCAACCGGCCCTCAGGGATTCACCCCTCCACTTT. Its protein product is CASSAQPALRDSPLHF.

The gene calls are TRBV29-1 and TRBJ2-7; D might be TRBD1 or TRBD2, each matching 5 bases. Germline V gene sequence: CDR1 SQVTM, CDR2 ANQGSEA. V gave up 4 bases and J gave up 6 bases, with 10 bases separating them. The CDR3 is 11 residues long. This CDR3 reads CSVGEGSEQYF. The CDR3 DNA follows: TGCAGCGTTGGAGAGGGGTCCGAGCAGTACTTC.

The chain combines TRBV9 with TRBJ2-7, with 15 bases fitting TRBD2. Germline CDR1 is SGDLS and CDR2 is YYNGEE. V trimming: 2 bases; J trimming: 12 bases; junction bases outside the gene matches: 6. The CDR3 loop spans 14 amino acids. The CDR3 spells CASSVGTSGGRLYF. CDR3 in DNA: TGTGCCAGCAGCGTGGGGACTAGCGGGGGGAGACTGTACTTC. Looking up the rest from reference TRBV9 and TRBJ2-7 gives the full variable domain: DSGVTQTPKHLITATGQRVTLRCSPRSGDLSVYWYQQSLDQGLQFLIQYYNGEERAKGNILERFSAQQFPDLHSELNLSSLELGDSALYFCASSVGTSGGRLYFGPGTRLTVT.

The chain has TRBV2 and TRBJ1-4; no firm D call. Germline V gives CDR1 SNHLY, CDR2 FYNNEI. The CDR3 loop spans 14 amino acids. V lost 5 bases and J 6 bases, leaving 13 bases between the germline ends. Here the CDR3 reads CASSPGAAYEKLFF. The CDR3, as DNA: TGTGCCAGCAGTCCGGGTGCCGCTTATGAAAAACTGTTTTTT.

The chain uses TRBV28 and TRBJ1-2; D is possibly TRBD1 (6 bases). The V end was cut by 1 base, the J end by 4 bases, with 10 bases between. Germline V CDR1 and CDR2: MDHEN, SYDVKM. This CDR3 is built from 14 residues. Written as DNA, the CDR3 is TGTGCCAGCAGTTTATATCAGGGGCGCTATGGCTACACCTTC. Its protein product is CASSLYQGRYGYTF.